Listed below are T cell receptor beta chains from one sample, sequenced in a study of T cell changes during pregnancy in multiple sclerosis. Profiled with immunoSEQ multiplex PCR; TCRdb holds only in-frame clones, not every one. The data contain 85,000 to 120,000 clones, roughly nine tenths of them singletons. Sequences were derived from peripheral blood, sampled before pregnancy. The receptors stem from a female donor with multiple sclerosis, enrolled in a pregnancy study. Both conserved end residues are part of each CDR3. A D gene is named only where the DNA matches it firmly. Clone size is stated in some rows and not others, as once, few, many or a class when expanded.

V gene: TRBV5-1
D gene: -
clone size: -
J gene: TRBJ2-5
CDR3 DNA: TGCGCCAGCAGCTTGGGACAGCGCAGTTGGGAGACCCAGTACTTC
CDR3 protein: CASSLGQRSWETQYF

V gene: TRBV6-1
D gene: -
clone size: once
J gene: TRBJ2-2
CDR3 DNA: TGTGCCAGCAGTGAAGTTTGGGTAGCGACCGGGGAGCTGTTTTTT
CDR3 protein: CASSEVWVATGELFF

V gene: TRBV27
D gene: TRBD1
clone size: few
J gene: TRBJ1-6
CDR3 DNA: TGTGCCAGCAGTCGTCCGGGACAGAAGTCACCCCTCCACTTT
CDR3 protein: CASSRPGQKSPLHF

V gene: TRBV6-6
D gene: -
clone size: -
J gene: TRBJ2-7
CDR3 DNA: TGTGCCAGCAGTCGACGGGGAGGCTCCTACGAGCAGTACTTC
CDR3 protein: CASSRRGGSYEQYF

V gene: TRBV9
D gene: -
clone size: -
J gene: TRBJ1-3
CDR3 DNA: TGTGCCAGCAGCCAAGGGATCGGGGTAGGAAACACCATATATTTT
CDR3 protein: CASSQGIGVGNTIYF

V gene: TRBV29-1
D gene: TRBD2
clone size: -
J gene: TRBJ2-7
CDR3 DNA: TGCAGCGTTGGAGAAGCGGGAGTAGTTGGCGAGCAGTACTTC
CDR3 protein: CSVGEAGVVGEQYF

V gene: TRBV30
D gene: TRBD1
clone size: -
J gene: TRBJ1-5
CDR3 DNA: TGTGCCTGGAGTTACAGGGGTCGTAGCAATCAGCCCCAGCATTTT
CDR3 protein: CAWSYRGRSNQPQHF

V gene: TRBV4-3
D gene: -
clone size: -
J gene: TRBJ1-5
CDR3 DNA: TGCGCCAGCAGCCAAGATCGAGTGGGCGCGAGCAATCAGCCCCAGCATTTT
CDR3 protein: CASSQDRVGASNQPQHF

V gene: TRBV28
D gene: -
clone size: -
J gene: TRBJ1-4
CDR3 DNA: TGTGCCAGCAGTCCCTTCCGGGGGGCGCCTAATGAAAAACTGTTTTTT
CDR3 protein: CASSPFRGAPNEKLFF

V gene: TRBV7-9
D gene: TRBD1
clone size: once
J gene: TRBJ1-4
CDR3 DNA: TGTGCCAGCAGCTCCGAGGGGACAGGGGGTCGCAAACTGTTTTTT
CDR3 protein: CASSSEGTGGRKLFF

V gene: TRBV28
D gene: -
clone size: -
J gene: TRBJ1-5
CDR3 DNA: TGTGCCAGCAGTTTTCCGCCCGGGGGAGGTCGGCAGCCCCAGCATTTT
CDR3 protein: CASSFPPGGGRQPQHF

V gene: TRBV7-9
D gene: -
clone size: -
J gene: TRBJ2-5
CDR3 DNA: TGTGCCAGCAGCAGACAGTACCAAGAGACCCAGTACTTC
CDR3 protein: CASSRQYQETQYF

V gene: TRBV7-3
D gene: TRBD1
clone size: -
J gene: TRBJ1-1
CDR3 DNA: TGTGCCAGCAGTACAACCGGGACAGGGGAACGCGAAGCTTTCTTT
CDR3 protein: CASSTTGTGEREAFF

V gene: TRBV10-3
D gene: TRBD1
clone size: -
J gene: TRBJ2-6
CDR3 DNA: TGTGCCATCAGGGACAGGGCGACTGGGGCCAACGTCCTGACTTTC
CDR3 protein: CAIRDRATGANVLTF

V gene: TRBV2
D gene: TRBD2
clone size: -
J gene: TRBJ2-2
CDR3 DNA: TGTGCCAGCAATATACTAGCGGGAGTAGGCGGGGAGCTGTTTTTT
CDR3 protein: CASNILAGVGGELFF

V gene: TRBV11-3
D gene: TRBD1
clone size: once
J gene: TRBJ2-1
CDR3 DNA: TGTGCCAGCAGCTTAACCGGGACAGGGGGCCACAATGAGCAGTTCTTC
CDR3 protein: CASSLTGTGGHNEQFF

V gene: TRBV19
D gene: -
clone size: -
J gene: TRBJ2-7
CDR3 DNA: TGTGCCAGTAGTATAGCGGAGGGGAACCAGCAGTACTTC
CDR3 protein: CASSIAEGNQQYF

V gene: TRBV5-4
D gene: -
clone size: -
J gene: TRBJ1-2
CDR3 DNA: TGTGCCAGCAGCCCCAGGATCGTCAGTTCCAACTATGGCTACACCTTC
CDR3 protein: CASSPRIVSSNYGYTF

V gene: TRBV6-1
D gene: TRBD1
clone size: -
J gene: TRBJ1-5
CDR3 DNA: TGTGCCAGCGGACAGGCCCCCGATCGTAGTCAGCCCCAGCATTTT
CDR3 protein: CASGQAPDRSQPQHF

V gene: TRBV5-1
D gene: -
clone size: once
J gene: TRBJ2-3
CDR3 DNA: TGCGCCAGCAGCCCTGACCGGGGAGTAGGAGATACGCAGTATTTT
CDR3 protein: CASSPDRGVGDTQYF

V gene: TRBV5-1
D gene: -
clone size: -
J gene: TRBJ2-7
CDR3 DNA: TGCGCCAGCAGCCTGACAGTCAACGAGCAGTACTTC
CDR3 protein: CASSLTVNEQYF

V gene: TRBV10-3
D gene: -
clone size: -
J gene: TRBJ2-1
CDR3 DNA: TGTGCCATCGGACAACAGGGCGACAATGAGCAGTTCTTC
CDR3 protein: CAIGQQGDNEQFF

V gene: TRBV11-2
D gene: TRBD1
clone size: -
J gene: TRBJ1-5
CDR3 DNA: TGTGCCAGCAGCCCGGACAGGGGCCTTAATCAGCCCCAGCATTTT
CDR3 protein: CASSPDRGLNQPQHF

V gene: TRBV6-6
D gene: TRBD1
clone size: -
J gene: TRBJ2-2
CDR3 DNA: TGTGCCAGCAGTTCCCTGGACAGGGAATCCGGGGAGCTGTTTTTT
CDR3 protein: CASSSLDRESGELFF

V gene: TRBV6-5
D gene: -
clone size: -
J gene: TRBJ1-6
CDR3 DNA: TGTGCCAGCAGTCGGGATGCCGATAATTCACCCCTCCACTTT
CDR3 protein: CASSRDADNSPLHF

V gene: TRBV9
D gene: TRBD1
clone size: -
J gene: TRBJ2-7
CDR3 DNA: TGTGCCAGCAGCGTAGCCGGGACAGTCCCCTACGAGCAGTACTTC
CDR3 protein: CASSVAGTVPYEQYF

V gene: TRBV5-1
D gene: -
clone size: -
J gene: TRBJ2-2
CDR3 DNA: TGCGCCAGCAGCTACTATCGAGTAGAGGACACCGGGGAGCTGTTTTTT
CDR3 protein: CASSYYRVEDTGELFF

V gene: TRBV7-9
D gene: TRBD1
clone size: -
J gene: TRBJ1-2
CDR3 DNA: TGTGCCAGCAGCCAGGGGGTTGGTGGCTACACCTTC
CDR3 protein: CASSQGVGGYTF

V gene: TRBV19
D gene: -
clone size: -
J gene: TRBJ2-7
CDR3 DNA: TGTGCCAGTAGTATCGGTGGGTTCGGACGGACTTACGAGCAGTACTTC
CDR3 protein: CASSIGGFGRTYEQYF

V gene: TRBV19
D gene: -
clone size: -
J gene: TRBJ2-6
CDR3 DNA: TGTGCCAGTAGTGAGCGGTCGGCCGGGGCCAACGTCCTGACTTTC
CDR3 protein: CASSERSAGANVLTF

V gene: TRBV9
D gene: TRBD1
clone size: -
J gene: TRBJ2-1
CDR3 DNA: TGTGCCATCGTCCATTACAGGGGAAATGAGCAGTTCTTC
CDR3 protein: CAIVHYRGNEQFF

V gene: TRBV11-2
D gene: -
clone size: -
J gene: TRBJ2-1
CDR3 DNA: TGTGCCAGCAGCGCCTACTTCAATGAGCAGTTCTTC
CDR3 protein: CASSAYFNEQFF

V gene: TRBV20-1
D gene: -
clone size: once
J gene: TRBJ2-7
CDR3 DNA: TGCAGTGCCACCCAGCGGGACGAGCAGTACTTC
CDR3 protein: CSATQRDEQYF

V gene: TRBV30
D gene: TRBD1
clone size: -
J gene: TRBJ1-2
CDR3 DNA: TGTGCCTGGAGTACCGGGACAGCCGTACTCTATGGCTACACCTTC
CDR3 protein: CAWSTGTAVLYGYTF

V gene: TRBV11-3
D gene: -
clone size: -
J gene: TRBJ1-1
CDR3 DNA: TGTGCCAGCAGCTTAGGGGTGGGAGCCACTGAAGCTTTCTTT
CDR3 protein: CASSLGVGATEAFF

V gene: TRBV9
D gene: -
clone size: -
J gene: TRBJ2-3
CDR3 DNA: TGTGCCAGCAGCGACCGCGAGGGCTTGGGCACAGATACGCAGTATTTT
CDR3 protein: CASSDREGLGTDTQYF

V gene: TRBV19
D gene: TRBD2
clone size: -
J gene: TRBJ2-7
CDR3 DNA: TGTGCCAGTAGCCCAATTAGCGGGCAAACCTACGAGCAGTACTTC
CDR3 protein: CASSPISGQTYEQYF

V gene: TRBV30
D gene: TRBD1
clone size: -
J gene: TRBJ1-2
CDR3 DNA: TGTGCCTGGAGTCCGGGGACAGCGTCGGCGTATGGCTACACCTTC
CDR3 protein: CAWSPGTASAYGYTF

V gene: TRBV30
D gene: -
clone size: -
J gene: TRBJ2-5
CDR3 DNA: TGTGCCTGGAGTGTACTAGGTCCTAGGGAGGATGAGACCCAGTACTTC
CDR3 protein: CAWSVLGPREDETQYF

V gene: TRBV7-3
D gene: TRBD2
clone size: -
J gene: TRBJ2-1
CDR3 DNA: TGTGCCAGCAGCTTATTGGGGCTAGCGGGAGGTTACAAAGGGGATGAGCAGTTCTTC
CDR3 protein: CASSLLGLAGGYKGDEQFF

V gene: TRBV5-4
D gene: TRBD1
clone size: -
J gene: TRBJ2-3
CDR3 DNA: TGTGCCAGCAGCCCCTCCAGGGACAGGGTTGCAGATACGCAGTATTTT
CDR3 protein: CASSPSRDRVADTQYF

V gene: TRBV19
D gene: -
clone size: -
J gene: TRBJ2-5
CDR3 DNA: TGTGCCAGTAGTATAAGGAGGGATTACCAAGAGACCCAGTACTTC
CDR3 protein: CASSIRRDYQETQYF

V gene: TRBV19
D gene: -
clone size: few
J gene: TRBJ1-5
CDR3 DNA: TGTGCCAGTAGCCTCACGGGTAGCAATCAGCCCCAGCATTTT
CDR3 protein: CASSLTGSNQPQHF

V gene: TRBV4-1
D gene: TRBD2
clone size: once
J gene: TRBJ2-5
CDR3 DNA: TGCGCCAGCAGCCAAGGGCTAGCGGGAGTTTCAGAGACCCAGTACTTC
CDR3 protein: CASSQGLAGVSETQYF

V gene: TRBV7-8
D gene: -
clone size: -
J gene: TRBJ2-2
CDR3 DNA: TGTGCCAGCAGCTTAGACAGGATAGCGAACACCGGGGAGCTGTTTTTT
CDR3 protein: CASSLDRIANTGELFF

V gene: TRBV5-6
D gene: TRBD1
clone size: -
J gene: TRBJ2-5
CDR3 DNA: TGTGCCAGCAGCTTGGTAGGCAGGGGGTTGGAGACCCAGTACTTC
CDR3 protein: CASSLVGRGLETQYF

V gene: TRBV10-3
D gene: -
clone size: -
J gene: TRBJ1-5
CDR3 DNA: TGTGCCATCAGCAATCCGAGTGGGGGGGCAAATCAGCCCCAGCATTTT
CDR3 protein: CAISNPSGGANQPQHF

V gene: TRBV10-3
D gene: -
clone size: -
J gene: TRBJ1-3
CDR3 DNA: TGTGCCATCAGTGGAACAGGACCAATTGGAAACACCATATATTTT
CDR3 protein: CAISGTGPIGNTIYF

V gene: TRBV11-3
D gene: -
clone size: -
J gene: TRBJ2-1
CDR3 DNA: TGTGCCAGCAGCTTCTCTCCCACGGTCAATGAGCAGTTCTTC
CDR3 protein: CASSFSPTVNEQFF

V gene: TRBV19
D gene: -
clone size: -
J gene: TRBJ1-1
CDR3 DNA: TGTGCCAGTAGTATGGGCAGATTGAACACTGAAGCTTTCTTT
CDR3 protein: CASSMGRLNTEAFF

V gene: TRBV6-4
D gene: TRBD2
clone size: -
J gene: TRBJ2-7
CDR3 DNA: TGTGCCACCCCTCGGACTAGCGGGAGGATGGCCTACGAGCAGTACTTC
CDR3 protein: CATPRTSGRMAYEQYF

V gene: TRBV28
D gene: TRBD2
clone size: -
J gene: TRBJ2-1
CDR3 DNA: TGTGCCAGCAGAAGAGCGGGAGGGCCTGGGAATGAGCAGTTCTTC
CDR3 protein: CASRRAGGPGNEQFF